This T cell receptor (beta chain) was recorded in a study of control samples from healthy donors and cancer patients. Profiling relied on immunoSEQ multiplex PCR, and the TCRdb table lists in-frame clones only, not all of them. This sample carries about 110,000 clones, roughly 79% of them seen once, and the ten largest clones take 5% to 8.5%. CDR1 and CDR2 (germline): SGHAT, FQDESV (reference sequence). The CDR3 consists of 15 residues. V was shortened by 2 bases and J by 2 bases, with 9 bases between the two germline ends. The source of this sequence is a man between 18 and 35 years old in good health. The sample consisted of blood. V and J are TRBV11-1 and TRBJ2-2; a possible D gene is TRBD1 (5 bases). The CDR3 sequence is CASSLQGANTGELFF. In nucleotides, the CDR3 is TGTGCCAGCAGCTTACAAGGGGCAAACACCGGGGAGCTGTTTTTT.